The clone carrying this TCR beta chain occurred once. Its antigen is undetermined. Per germline, CDR1 SGDLS and CDR2 YYNGEE. The V gene end was trimmed by 0 bases and the J gene end by 2 bases; junction bases not matched to a gene: 7. This CDR3 is built from 16 residues. Lung cancer patients with chemo-refractory metastatic non-small-cell disease were given focal radiation plus CTLA-4 blockade with ipilimumab. The repertoire was sequenced with immunoSEQ multiplex PCR; TCRdb's copy has only in-frame clones and lacks some. The sample shows around 59,000 clones, approximately 68% of them seen only once. The sample is drawn from a study of radiotherapy plus CTLA-4 blockade in lung cancer. Findings of the study overall: In blood, TCR clones derived from the tumor expanded after radiotherapy plus ipilimumab.

Sequenced here: peripheral blood, sampled from a patient treated with radiotherapy plus ipilimumab. The sequence came from a human donor with non-small cell lung cancer whose response to radiotherapy plus ipilimumab could not be evaluated. This chain connects TRBV9 to TRBJ2-7, with 8 bases that match TRBD2. The CDR3 nucleotides are TGTGCCAGCAGCGTAGCGGGGGGGGACAAGGCCTACGAGCAGTACTTC. This gives the protein CASSVAGGDKAYEQYF.